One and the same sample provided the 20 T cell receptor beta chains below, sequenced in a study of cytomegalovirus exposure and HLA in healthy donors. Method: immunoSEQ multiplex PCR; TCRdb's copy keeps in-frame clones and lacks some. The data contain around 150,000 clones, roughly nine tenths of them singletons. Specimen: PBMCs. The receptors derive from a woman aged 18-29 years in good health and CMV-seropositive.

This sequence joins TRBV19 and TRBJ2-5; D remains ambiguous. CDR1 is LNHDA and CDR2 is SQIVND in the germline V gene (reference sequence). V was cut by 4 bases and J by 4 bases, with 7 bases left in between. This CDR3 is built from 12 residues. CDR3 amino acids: CASSTPGETQYF. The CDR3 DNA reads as TGTGCCAGTAGTACTCCAGGAGAGACCCAGTACTTC.

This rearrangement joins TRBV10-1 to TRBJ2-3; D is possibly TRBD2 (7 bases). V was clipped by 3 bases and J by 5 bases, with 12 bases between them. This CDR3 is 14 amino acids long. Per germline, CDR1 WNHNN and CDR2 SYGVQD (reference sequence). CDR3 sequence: CASSDTGGRDTQYF. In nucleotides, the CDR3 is TGCGCCAGCAGTGACACGGGGGGCAGAGATACGCAGTATTTT.

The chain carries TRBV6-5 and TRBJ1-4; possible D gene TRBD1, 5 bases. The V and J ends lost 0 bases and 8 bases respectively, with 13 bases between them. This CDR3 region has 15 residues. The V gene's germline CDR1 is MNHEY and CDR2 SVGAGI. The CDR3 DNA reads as TGTGCCAGCAGTTACTCGATCTCAGGGAAAGAAAAACTGTTTTTT. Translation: CASSYSISGKEKLFF.

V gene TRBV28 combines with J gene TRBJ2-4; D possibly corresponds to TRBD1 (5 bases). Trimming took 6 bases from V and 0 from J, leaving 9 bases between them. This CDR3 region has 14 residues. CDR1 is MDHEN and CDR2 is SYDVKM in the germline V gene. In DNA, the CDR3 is TGTGCCAGCAGACAGGCGTTAGCCAAAAACATTCAGTACTTC. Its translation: CASRQALAKNIQYF.

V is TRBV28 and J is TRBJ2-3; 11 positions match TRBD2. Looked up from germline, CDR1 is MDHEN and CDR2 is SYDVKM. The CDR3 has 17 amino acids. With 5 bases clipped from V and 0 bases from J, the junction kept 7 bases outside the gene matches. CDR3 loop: CASSGRTSGRSTDTQYF. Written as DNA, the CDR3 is TGTGCCAGCAGTGGACGGACTAGCGGGCGGAGCACAGATACGCAGTATTTT.

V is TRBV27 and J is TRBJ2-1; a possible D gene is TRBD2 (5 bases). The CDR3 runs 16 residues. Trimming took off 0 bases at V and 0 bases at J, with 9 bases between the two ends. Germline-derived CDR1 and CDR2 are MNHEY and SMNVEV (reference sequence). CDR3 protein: CASSLSASFSYNEQFF. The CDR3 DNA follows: TGTGCCAGCAGTTTATCGGCTAGCTTCTCCTACAATGAGCAGTTCTTC.

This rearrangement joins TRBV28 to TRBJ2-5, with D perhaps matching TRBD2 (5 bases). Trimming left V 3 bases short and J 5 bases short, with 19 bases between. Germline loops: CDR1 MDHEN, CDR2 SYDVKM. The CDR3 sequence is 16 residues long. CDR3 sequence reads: CASSLPASNLGETQYF. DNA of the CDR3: TGTGCCAGCAGTTTGCCGGCTAGCAACCTCGGGGAGACCCAGTACTTC.

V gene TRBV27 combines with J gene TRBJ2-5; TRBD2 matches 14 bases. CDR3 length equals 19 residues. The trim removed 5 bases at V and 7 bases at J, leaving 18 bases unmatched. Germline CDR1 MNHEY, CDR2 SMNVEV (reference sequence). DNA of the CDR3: TGTGCCAGCAGTCGCAGACTAGCGGGAGGGTCCCAGGTTATGGGGACCCAGTACTTC. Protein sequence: CASSRRLAGGSQVMGTQYF.

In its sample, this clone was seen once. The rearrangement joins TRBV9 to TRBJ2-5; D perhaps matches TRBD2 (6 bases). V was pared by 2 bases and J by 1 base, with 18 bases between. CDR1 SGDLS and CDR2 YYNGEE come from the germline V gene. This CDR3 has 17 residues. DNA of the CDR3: TGTGCCAGCAGCGTCCCCCTGGGGGGTCCCCCCCAAGAGACCCAGTACTTC. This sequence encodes CASSVPLGGPPQETQYF.

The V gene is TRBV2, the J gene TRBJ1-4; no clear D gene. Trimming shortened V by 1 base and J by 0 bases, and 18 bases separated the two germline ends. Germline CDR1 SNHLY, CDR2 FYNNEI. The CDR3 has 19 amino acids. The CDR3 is CASSEDRGRLFATNEKLFF. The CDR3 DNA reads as TGTGCCAGCAGTGAAGATAGAGGCAGATTATTTGCAACTAATGAAAAACTGTTTTTT. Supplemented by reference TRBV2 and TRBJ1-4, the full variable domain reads EPEVTQTPSHQVTQMGQEVILRCVPISNHLYFYWYRQILGQKVEFLVSFYNNEISEKSEIFDDQFSVERPDGSNFTLKIRSTKLEDSAMYFCASSEDRGRLFATNEKLFFGSGTQLSVL.

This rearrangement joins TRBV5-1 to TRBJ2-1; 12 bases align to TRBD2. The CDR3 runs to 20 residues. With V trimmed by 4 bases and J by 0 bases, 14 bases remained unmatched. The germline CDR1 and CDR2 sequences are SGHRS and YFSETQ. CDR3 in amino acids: CASSNPSRTSGRSSYNEQFF. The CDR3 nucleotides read TGCGCCAGCAGCAACCCTTCGCGTACTAGCGGGAGGAGCTCCTACAATGAGCAGTTCTTC. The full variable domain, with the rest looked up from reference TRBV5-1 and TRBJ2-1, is KAGVTQTPRYLIKTRGQQVTLSCSPISGHRSVSWYQQTPGQGLQFLFEYFSETQRNKGNFPGRFSGRQFSNSRSEMNVSTLELGDSALYLCASSNPSRTSGRSSYNEQFFGPGTRLTVL.

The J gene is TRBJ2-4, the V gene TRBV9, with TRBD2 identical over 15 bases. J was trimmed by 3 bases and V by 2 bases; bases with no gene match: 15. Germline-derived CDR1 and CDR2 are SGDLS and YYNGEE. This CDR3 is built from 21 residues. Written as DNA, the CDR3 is TGTGCCAGCAGCGTCAGTAGTCCTCCGGGACTAGCGGGAGGTGGCAAAAACATTCAGTACTTC. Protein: CASSVSSPPGLAGGGKNIQYF.

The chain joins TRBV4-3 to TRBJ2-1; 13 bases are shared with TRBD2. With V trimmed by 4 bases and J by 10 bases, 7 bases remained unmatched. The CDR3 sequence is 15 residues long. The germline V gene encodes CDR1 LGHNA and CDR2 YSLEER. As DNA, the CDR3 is TGCGCCAGCAGCCCTCGGACTAGCGGGAGTCAGGAGCAGTTCTTC. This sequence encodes CASSPRTSGSQEQFF.

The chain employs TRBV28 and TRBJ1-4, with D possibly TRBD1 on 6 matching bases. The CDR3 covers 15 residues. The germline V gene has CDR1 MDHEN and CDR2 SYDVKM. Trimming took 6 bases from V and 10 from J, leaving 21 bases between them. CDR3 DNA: TGTGCCAGCAGCGGGACACCGGAAGGTTTCGGAAAACTGTTTTTT. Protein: CASSGTPEGFGKLFF.

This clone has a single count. CDR3 DNA: TGTGCCAGCAGCGGCACAGGGTCGGTCGCTGAAGCTTTCTTT. Protein: CASSGTGSVAEAFF. The chain is built from TRBV9 and TRBJ1-1; TRBD1 might be the D (6 bases). Per the germline V gene, CDR1 is SGDLS and CDR2 is YYNGEE. V lost 3 bases and J lost 6, with 15 bases in between. The CDR3 spans 14 residues.

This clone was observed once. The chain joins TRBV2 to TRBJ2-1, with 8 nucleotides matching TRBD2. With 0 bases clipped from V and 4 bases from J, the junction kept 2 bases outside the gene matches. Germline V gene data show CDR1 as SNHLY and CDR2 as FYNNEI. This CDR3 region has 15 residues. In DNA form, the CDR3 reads TGTGCCAGCAGTGAAGCGGGGACTAGATACAATGAGCAGTTCTTC. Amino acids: CASSEAGTRYNEQFF.

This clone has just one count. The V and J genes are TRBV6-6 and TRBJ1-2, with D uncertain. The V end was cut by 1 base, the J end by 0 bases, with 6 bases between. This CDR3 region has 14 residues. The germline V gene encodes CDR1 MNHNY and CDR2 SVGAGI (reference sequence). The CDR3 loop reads CASSYFVSNYGYTF. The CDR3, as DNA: TGTGCCAGCAGTTACTTCGTTTCTAACTATGGCTACACCTTC.

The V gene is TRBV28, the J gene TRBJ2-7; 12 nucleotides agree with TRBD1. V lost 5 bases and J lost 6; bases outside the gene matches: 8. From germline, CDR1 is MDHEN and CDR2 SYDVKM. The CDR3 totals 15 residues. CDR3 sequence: CASSTWDRGRGEQYF. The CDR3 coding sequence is TGTGCCAGCAGTACTTGGGACAGGGGGCGCGGCGAGCAGTACTTC.

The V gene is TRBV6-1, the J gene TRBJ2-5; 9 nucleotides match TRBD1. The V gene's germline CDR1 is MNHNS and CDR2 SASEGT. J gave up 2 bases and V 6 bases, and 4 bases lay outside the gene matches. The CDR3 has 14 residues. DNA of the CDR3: TGTGCCAGCAGAGGGACAGGGAAACAAGAGACCCAGTACTTC. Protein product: CASRGTGKQETQYF.

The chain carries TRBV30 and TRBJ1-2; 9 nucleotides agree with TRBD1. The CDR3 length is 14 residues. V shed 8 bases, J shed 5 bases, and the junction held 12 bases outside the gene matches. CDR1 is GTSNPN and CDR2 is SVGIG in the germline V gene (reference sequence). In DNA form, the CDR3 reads TGTGCCGGCCCCCGGTGGACAGGGGATTATGGCTACACCTTC. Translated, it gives CAGPRWTGDYGYTF.